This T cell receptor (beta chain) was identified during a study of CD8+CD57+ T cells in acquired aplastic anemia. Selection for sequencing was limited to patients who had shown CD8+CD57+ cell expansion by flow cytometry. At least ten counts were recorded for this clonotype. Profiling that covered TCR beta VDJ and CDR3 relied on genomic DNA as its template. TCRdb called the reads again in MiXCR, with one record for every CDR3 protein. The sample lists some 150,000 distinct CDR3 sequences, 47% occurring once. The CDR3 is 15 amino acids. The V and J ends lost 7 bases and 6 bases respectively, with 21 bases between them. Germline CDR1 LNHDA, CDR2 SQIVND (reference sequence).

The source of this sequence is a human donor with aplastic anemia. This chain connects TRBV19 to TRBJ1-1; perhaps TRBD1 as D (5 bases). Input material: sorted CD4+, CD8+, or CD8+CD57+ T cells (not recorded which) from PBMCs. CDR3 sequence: CASKLEGLPRAEAFF. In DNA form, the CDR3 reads TGTGCCAGTAAATTAGAGGGACTGCCCAGGGCTGAAGCTTTCTTT.